Detailed here is one TCR beta chain. These data come from a study of blood T cell repertoires in COVID-19. Per germline, CDR1 MDHEN and CDR2 SYDVKM. This CDR3 has 16 amino acids. Trimming cost V 8 bases and J 4 bases; bases outside gene matches: 14. The protocol was immunoSEQ multiplex PCR, while the TCRdb copy is restricted to in-frame clones and leaves out a portion. Of about 410,000 clones in the sample, about 89% were seen once. The chain carries TRBV28 and TRBJ1-2; 9 bases agree with TRBD1. The clonotype was recovered from a woman aged 40 to 49 with COVID-19, enrolled during active disease. Sequencing was carried out using peripheral blood. The CDR3 nucleotides read TGTGCCAGCCTTCACGAAAGGGGGACAGGGTTCTATGGCTACACCTTC. Translation: CASLHERGTGFYGYTF.